The 20 T cell receptor beta chains presented below share a single source sample, sequenced in a study of control samples from healthy donors and cancer patients. Here immunoSEQ multiplex PCR was the method, and the copy in TCRdb shows in-frame clones only, minus some. This table has fewer than 300,000 clones, more than 65% appearing once. The sample consisted of PBMCs. The receptors shown here come from a woman aged 55-70 years with lung cancer.

The rearrangement joins TRBV24-1 to TRBJ1-1; 7 bases are shared with TRBD1. The V segment lost 7 bases and the J segment 6 bases; nucleotides outside the gene matches: 13. CDR3 length: 15 residues. Germline V gene lookup returns CDR1 KGHDR and CDR2 SFDVKD. In nucleotides, the CDR3 is TGTGCCACCAGCGGTGCCAGGGACAGAAAACCTGAAGCTTTCTTT. Translation gives CATSGARDRKPEAFF.

V usage is TRBV29-1 and J usage is TRBJ2-5; 9 positions match TRBD2. V shed 3 bases, J shed 1 base, and the junction held 0 bases outside the gene matches. The CDR3 totals 13 residues. The germline V gene has CDR1 SQVTM and CDR2 ANQGSEA. In nucleotides, the CDR3 is TGCAGCGTTGAGACTAGCGGCCAAGAGACCCAGTACTTC. Its translation: CSVETSGQETQYF. Looking up the rest from reference TRBV29-1 and TRBJ2-5 gives the full variable domain: SAVISQKPSRDICQRGTSLTIQCQVDSQVTMMFWYRQQPGQSLTLIATANQGSEATYESGFVIDKFPISRPNLTFSTLTVSNMSPEDSSIYLCSVETSGQETQYFGPGTRLLVL.

The rearrangement links TRBV18 to TRBJ1-2; D is ambiguous. Trimming shortened V by 6 bases and J by 6 bases, and 20 bases separated the two germline ends. Germline CDR1 is KGHSH and CDR2 is LQKENI. This CDR3 comprises 15 residues. CDR3 residues: CASSLFEPGSNGYTF. The CDR3, as DNA: TGTGCCAGCTCCCTATTTGAACCGGGAAGCAATGGCTACACCTTC.

The chain links TRBV5-1 to TRBJ2-2; 10 nucleotides agree with TRBD1. V lost 0 bases and J lost 7; bases outside the gene matches: 6. The CDR3 has 16 residues. CDR1 SGHRS and CDR2 YFSETQ come from the germline V gene. As DNA, the CDR3 is TGCGCCAGCAGCTTGGACGGGACAGGGGTCGTCGGGGAGCTGTTTTTT. Translation gives CASSLDGTGVVGELFF.

The chain employs TRBV12-3 or TRBV12-4 and TRBJ1-2; tentatively, D is TRBD1 (6 bases). The CDR3 has 13 amino acids. The V gene lost 6 bases and the J gene lost 8 bases, with 16 bases spanning the gap. The CDR3: CASSHLQGGGYTF. Written as DNA, the CDR3 is TGTGCCAGCAGCCATCTACAGGGTGGGGGCTACACCTTC.

The chain combines TRBV4-1 with TRBJ2-7, with D hard to call. The CDR3 is 13 amino acids. Germline V CDR1 and CDR2: MGHRA, YSYEKL. Between the trimmed V and J ends, which lost 0 bases and 7 bases, there was a span of 10 bases. The CDR3 region is CASSQDGVGEQYF. In nucleotides, the CDR3 is TGCGCCAGCAGCCAAGATGGGGTAGGGGAGCAGTACTTC.

For the CDR3, the DNA is TGTGCCAGCAGCTTGGGATTAAGGGACACTGAAGCTTTCTTT. It yields the protein CASSLGLRDTEAFF. The chain is built from TRBV5-4 and TRBJ1-1; D gene unclear. The CDR3 is 14 amino acids. The ends were cut back, 0 bases at V and 3 bases at J, with 9 bases in the middle. Germline values: CDR1 SGHNT, CDR2 YYREEE (reference sequence).

The chain couples TRBV2 to TRBJ2-1, with a weak D call TRBD2 (5 bases). V lost 5 bases and J 7 bases, leaving 27 bases between the germline ends. The CDR3 length is 18 residues. From germline, CDR1 is SNHLY and CDR2 FYNNEI. In DNA, the CDR3 is TGTGCCAGCAGTCCTCGCTTACCACGTGGGCTAGCTAGGAATGAGCAGTTCTTC. It codes for CASSPRLPRGLARNEQFF.

This clone was observed once. The rearrangement uses TRBV5-4 and TRBJ2-7; the match to TRBD1 covers 9 bases. Germline V CDR1 and CDR2: SGHNT, YYREEE (reference sequence). The ends lost 0 bases at V and 3 bases at J; junction bases unmatched: 4. The CDR3 extends over 15 amino acids. The CDR3 sequence: CASSLGDRAYYEQYF. CDR3 sequence (DNA): TGTGCCAGCAGCTTGGGGGACAGGGCTTACTACGAGCAGTACTTC.

V usage is TRBV18 and J usage is TRBJ2-7; 12 nucleotides agree with TRBD1. V trimming: 3 bases; J trimming: 6 bases; junction bases outside the gene matches: 6. Germline assignment: CDR1 KGHSH and CDR2 LQKENI. The CDR3 is 15 residues long. Written as DNA, the CDR3 is TGTGCCAGCTCACCGGGGGGACAGGGGGCTGGCGAGCAGTACTTC. This gives the protein CASSPGGQGAGEQYF.

The chain employs TRBV29-1 and TRBJ1-4; TRBD1 aligns across 10 bases. Germline CDR1 reads SQVTM; CDR2 reads ANQGSEA. V was clipped by 4 bases and J by 7 bases; unmatched bases: 0. This CDR3 comprises 12 residues. CDR3 DNA: TGCAGCGTTGGGGACAGGGGTGAAAAACTGTTTTTT. Its protein is CSVGDRGEKLFF.

The chain joins TRBV9 to TRBJ1-6; D is possibly TRBD1 (6 bases). The CDR3 is 15 residues long. Trimming cost V 0 bases and J 9 bases, with 13 bases left between them. Germline V CDR1 and CDR2: SGDLS, YYNGEE. CDR3 loop: CASSVEGRGGSPLHF. DNA of the CDR3: TGTGCCAGCAGCGTAGAAGGCAGGGGTGGTTCACCCCTCCACTTT. Looking up the rest from reference TRBV9 and TRBJ1-6 gives the full variable domain: DSGVTQTPKHLITATGQRVTLRCSPRSGDLSVYWYQQSLDQGLQFLIQYYNGEERAKGNILERFSAQQFPDLHSELNLSSLELGDSALYFCASSVEGRGGSPLHFGNGTRLTVT.

The V call is TRBV7-8, the J call TRBJ2-7, with 9 bases that match TRBD1. Germline V gives CDR1 SGHVS, CDR2 FQNEAQ. J was trimmed by 0 bases and V by 5 bases; bases with no gene match: 5. The length of the CDR3 is 15 residues. CDR3 sequence reads: CASSRTGAASYEQYF. The CDR3 DNA sequence: TGTGCCAGCAGCCGGACAGGGGCCGCCTCCTACGAGCAGTACTTC.

The chain employs TRBV2 and TRBJ2-7; D may be TRBD1 (6 bases). Deletions cut 7 bases from V and 2 bases from J, with 15 bases between. Germline V lookup: CDR1 SNHLY, CDR2 FYNNEI. The CDR3 is made up of 14 amino acids. CDR3 sequence (DNA): TGTGCCAGCACCTACTCGACAGGAGCCTACGAGCAGTACTTC. This codes for CASTYSTGAYEQYF.

The V call is TRBV3-1 (or the pseudogene TRBV3-2), the J call TRBJ2-7; D uncertain. CDR1 is LGHDT, CDR2 YNNKEL, per germline (reference sequence). The ends were cut back, 6 bases at V and 6 bases at J, with 15 bases in the middle. The CDR3 is 13 residues long. The CDR3 is CASRDVLAGEQYF. CDR3 in DNA: TGTGCCAGCAGAGACGTATTAGCAGGCGAGCAGTACTTC.

The V call is TRBV28, the J call TRBJ2-7; TRBD2 matches 13 bases. This CDR3 comprises 15 residues. Trimming cost V 5 bases and J 5 bases; bases outside gene matches: 6. Germline CDR1 and CDR2: MDHEN and SYDVKM. The CDR3, as DNA: TGTGCCAGCAGTCAACTAGCGGGAGGGCCCCACGAGCAGTACTTC. It encodes CASSQLAGGPHEQYF.

This chain uses TRBV2 with TRBJ1-3; 12 bases line up with TRBD1. The CDR3 contains 17 residues. From germline, CDR1 is SNHLY and CDR2 FYNNEI. V lost 9 bases to trimming and J lost 2 bases; unmatched junction nucleotides: 11. The CDR3 region is CASLIPGQGAPGNTIYF. DNA of the CDR3: TGTGCCAGTTTAATTCCGGGACAGGGGGCTCCTGGAAACACCATATATTTT.

The V and J genes are TRBV24-1 and TRBJ2-2; perhaps D is TRBD1 or TRBD2 (5 bases each). Trimming pared 7 bases from V and 4 bases from J, leaving 12 bases between. CDR1 is KGHDR and CDR2 is SFDVKD in the germline V gene. There are 14 residues in the CDR3. CDR3 protein: CATSEGTSTGELFF. CDR3 in DNA: TGTGCCACCAGCGAGGGGACCAGCACCGGGGAGCTGTTTTTT.

This clone has a single count. This sequence joins TRBV9 and TRBJ1-1, with D uncertain. V shed 0 bases and J shed 1 base, with 7 bases lying between them. The CDR3 totals 14 residues. The V gene's germline CDR1 is SGDLS and CDR2 YYNGEE. CDR3 in amino acids: CASSVGEANTEAFF. In nucleotides, the CDR3 is TGTGCCAGCAGCGTAGGTGAGGCGAACACTGAAGCTTTCTTT. The full variable domain, with the rest looked up from reference TRBV9 and TRBJ1-1, is DSGVTQTPKHLITATGQRVTLRCSPRSGDLSVYWYQQSLDQGLQFLIQYYNGEERAKGNILERFSAQQFPDLHSELNLSSLELGDSALYFCASSVGEANTEAFFGQGTRLTVV.

The chain couples TRBV5-6 to TRBJ2-2; a weak D match, TRBD2 (5 bases). V gave up 0 bases and J gave up 7 bases, with 13 bases separating them. Germline CDR1 reads SGHDT; CDR2 reads YYEEEE. The CDR3 consists of 15 residues. CDR3 DNA sequence: TGTGCCAGCAGCTTGGGGGCTATCCGGGGCGGGGAGCTGTTTTTT. It codes for CASSLGAIRGGELFF.